The rows below give T cell receptor beta chains drawn from one sample of a study of blood T cell repertoires in COVID-19. Profiling relied on immunoSEQ multiplex PCR, and the TCRdb table lists in-frame clones only, not all of them. Here the sample spans about 45,000 clones, 80% to 90% being singletons. Sequenced material: peripheral blood. The receptor source for this set is a human donor in a cohort sampled during active COVID-19. CDR3s include the opening cysteine and the closing phenylalanine or tryptophan. D genes are given only for firm matches. The size field is filled for only some rows; it gives once, few, many or a size class.

j_gene	abundance	v_gene	d_gene	CDR3aa	CDR3nt
TRBJ2-3	-	TRBV19	-	CASKVGGTDTQYF	TGTGCCAGTAAGGTCGGGGGCACAGATACGCAGTATTTT
TRBJ2-4	-	TRBV19	-	CASSATPPAKNIQYF	TGTGCCAGTAGCGCCACTCCTCCGGCCAAAAACATTCAGTACTTC
TRBJ1-2	-	TRBV25-1	TRBD1	CASSEFWTGDSSGYTF	TGTGCCAGCAGTGAATTTTGGACAGGGGATTCGTCTGGCTACACCTTC
TRBJ2-6	-	TRBV4-1	TRBD1	CASSQVKGAYGANVLTF	TGCGCCAGCAGCCAAGTCAAGGGGGCGTACGGGGCCAACGTCCTGACTTTC
TRBJ2-6	medium-sized	TRBV2	-	CASSEASRSSSGANVLTF	TGTGCCAGCAGTGAAGCGTCCAGGTCTTCCTCTGGGGCCAACGTCCTGACTTTC
TRBJ2-5	-	TRBV6-5	-	CASSFTIGGWETQYF	TGTGCCAGCAGTTTCACCATCGGCGGGTGGGAGACCCAGTACTTC
TRBJ1-5	-	TRBV9	TRBD1	CASSATGVSNQPQHF	TGTGCCAGCAGCGCGACAGGGGTTAGCAATCAGCCCCAGCATTTT
TRBJ2-3	-	TRBV7-6	TRBD2	CASSLYSGRPDTQYF	TGTGCCAGCAGCTTATATAGCGGGAGGCCAGATACGCAGTATTTT
TRBJ2-7	-	TRBV12-3/TRBV12-4	-	CASSRGTYYEQYF	TGTGCCAGCAGTCGGGGGACGTACTACGAGCAGTACTTC
TRBJ1-6	-	TRBV19	-	CASMVGGNNSPLHF	TGTGCCAGTATGGTCGGGGGGAATAATTCACCCCTCCACTTT
TRBJ2-6	-	TRBV7-2	-	CASSFGGGRSGANVLTF	TGTGCCAGCAGCTTTGGTGGGGGGAGGTCTGGGGCCAACGTCCTGACTTTC
TRBJ1-6	-	TRBV27	TRBD1	CASSLQQGNSPLHF	TGTGCCAGCAGTTTACAACAGGGGAATTCACCCCTCCACTTT
TRBJ2-7	-	TRBV6-6	TRBD2	CASSTPAGGSYEQYF	TGTGCCAGCAGTACGCCAGCGGGAGGGTCCTACGAGCAGTACTTC
TRBJ1-5	once	TRBV2	-	CASSADWGNQPQHF	TGTGCCAGCAGTGCTGACTGGGGCAATCAGCCCCAGCATTTT
TRBJ2-2	-	TRBV4-2	TRBD2	CASSQDLAGGPGTGELFF	TGTGCCAGCAGCCAAGATCTAGCGGGAGGGCCCGGCACCGGGGAGCTGTTTTTT
TRBJ2-1	-	TRBV30	-	CAWSVEEPSYNEQFF	TGTGCCTGGAGTGTAGAGGAGCCCTCCTACAATGAGCAGTTCTTC
TRBJ2-1	few	TRBV2	-	CASSQGSYNEQFF	TGTGCCAGCAGTCAGGGATCATACAATGAGCAGTTCTTC
TRBJ2-3	-	TRBV4-1	-	CASSPLGKPASPTDTQYF	TGCGCCAGCAGCCCATTAGGGAAGCCCGCTAGCCCCACAGATACGCAGTATTTT